Here is one T cell receptor beta chain with its context. These data come from a study of cytomegalovirus exposure and HLA in healthy donors. The V and J ends lost 3 bases and 3 bases, in that order; junction bases with no gene match: 1. This CDR3 region has 14 residues. The V gene's germline CDR1 is KGHSH and CDR2 LQKENI. Primers included in the PCR were 60 Vbeta and 13 Jbeta primers. Profiled with immunoSEQ multiplex PCR; TCRdb holds only in-frame clones, not every one. The table includes about 140,000 clones, 73% detected once. V usage is TRBV18 and J usage is TRBJ2-7; 11 positions match TRBD1. The TCR originated in a human donor in good health. Sample: PBMCs. This CDR3 reads CASSPGTGGYEQYF. The DNA for the CDR3 is TGTGCCAGCTCACCTGGGACAGGGGGCTACGAGCAGTACTTC.